What follows are 32 T cell receptor beta chains derived from one specimen sequenced in a study of blood T cell repertoires in COVID-19. Some clones are missing from TCRdb's copy, which holds only in-frame ones; the method was immunoSEQ multiplex PCR. The data hold 230,000 or so clones, with 84% observed a single time. The sample taken for sequencing was peripheral blood. The origin of the receptors is a man aged 45 to 65 with active or convalescent COVID-19.

The sample holds a few counts of this clone. The chain joins TRBV3-1 (or the pseudogene TRBV3-2) to TRBJ1-2, with no clear D. The CDR3 runs 15 residues. The germline CDR1 and CDR2 sequences are LGHDT and YNNKEL (reference sequence). V lost 0 bases to trimming and J lost 6 bases, with 14 bases between them. CDR3: CASSQDGGKSNGYTF. The CDR3 bases are TGTGCCAGCAGCCAAGATGGCGGAAAATCGAATGGCTACACCTTC.

The V gene is TRBV19, the J gene TRBJ2-1; 15 bases align to TRBD2. The length of the CDR3 is 18 residues. Looked up from germline, CDR1 is LNHDA and CDR2 is SQIVND (reference sequence). Unmatched junction bases numbered 5, after V lost 5 bases and J lost 0 bases. CDR3 nucleotide sequence: TGTGCCAGTAGTCTGGGACTAGCGGGGGGTTTCTCCTACAATGAGCAGTTCTTC. It translates to CASSLGLAGGFSYNEQFF.

The chain links TRBV5-6 to TRBJ1-1; TRBD1 agrees at 7 bases. Germline CDR1 is SGHDT and CDR2 is YYEEEE. This CDR3 comprises 14 residues. V trimming: 1 base; J trimming: 3 bases; junction bases outside the gene matches: 3. CDR3 protein: CASSLSQGDTEAFF. Here the CDR3 DNA reads TGTGCCAGCAGCTTGTCCCAGGGGGACACTGAAGCTTTCTTT. Full variable domain (missing parts from reference TRBV5-6 and TRBJ1-1): DAGVTQSPTHLIKTRGQQVTLRCSPKSGHDTVSWYQQALGQGPQFIFQYYEEEERQRGNFPDRFSGHQFPNYSSELNVNALLLGDSALYLCASSLSQGDTEAFFGQGTRLTVV.

V usage is TRBV4-1 and J usage is TRBJ1-1; the match to TRBD1 covers 9 bases. From germline, CDR1 is MGHRA and CDR2 YSYEKL. This CDR3 spans 13 amino acids. V was pared by 1 base and J by 8 bases, with 2 bases of the junction left unmatched. The CDR3 loop reads CASSQAGQGEAFF. In nucleotides, the CDR3 is TGCGCCAGCAGCCAAGCCGGACAGGGGGAAGCTTTCTTT.

The chain combines TRBV2 with TRBJ1-6, with D unresolved. This CDR3 is 17 amino acids long. Per the germline V gene, CDR1 is SNHLY and CDR2 is FYNNEI. V lost 6 bases to trimming and J lost 4 bases, with 19 bases between them. The CDR3 DNA sequence: TGTGCCAGCAGGCCTACGCGGTCACGAGTTTATAATTCACCCCTCCACTTT. Translated: CASRPTRSRVYNSPLHF.

The chain recombines TRBV28 with TRBJ1-2; D remains unclear. Germline assignment: CDR1 MDHEN and CDR2 SYDVKM. There are 11 residues in the CDR3. The V end was cut by 1 base, the J end by 7 bases, with 4 bases between. The chain's CDR3 is CASSLYTGYTF. The CDR3 nucleotides read TGTGCCAGCAGTTTATACACTGGCTACACCTTC.

The chain couples TRBV4-3 to TRBJ1-5; D perhaps matches TRBD1 (5 bases). CDR3 length equals 16 residues. In germline, CDR1 is LGHNA, CDR2 YSLEER. Trimming left V 6 bases short and J 1 base short, with 16 bases between. CDR3 in DNA: TGCGCCAGCAGTCCTTGGGTAGGGGCGAGCAATCAGCCCCAGCATTTT. Amino acids: CASSPWVGASNQPQHF.

The rearrangement joins TRBV19 to TRBJ2-6, with 7 bases fitting TRBD1. Germline V gene lookup returns CDR1 LNHDA and CDR2 SQIVND (reference sequence). J lost 0 bases, V lost 8 bases, and 4 bases had no gene match. The CDR3 spans 15 residues. The CDR3, as DNA: TGTGCCAGTGGGACAGACATCTCTGGGGCCAACGTCCTGACTTTC. Protein: CASGTDISGANVLTF.

The V and J genes are TRBV11-2 and TRBJ2-5; perhaps TRBD1 as D (6 bases). Germline V gene sequence: CDR1 SGHAT, CDR2 FQNNGV. The CDR3 totals 16 residues. V dropped 5 bases and J dropped 3 bases, with 19 bases sitting between them. CDR3 in DNA: TGTGCCAGCAGCACCATCAGGGGCGGGTTGAAAGAGACCCAGTACTTC. Translating gives CASSTIRGGLKETQYF.

The CDR3 is CASSSSTTRASNQPQHF. The CDR3 DNA is TGTGCCAGTAGTTCTTCTACCACGCGGGCCAGCAATCAGCCCCAGCATTTT. The V and J genes are TRBV19 and TRBJ1-5, with D unresolved. The CDR3 spans 17 residues. Germline CDR1 reads LNHDA; CDR2 reads SQIVND (reference sequence). The ends were cut back, 5 bases at V and 1 base at J, with 18 bases in the middle.

The J gene is TRBJ1-2, the V gene TRBV6-1; tentatively, D is TRBD1 (5 bases). This CDR3 comprises 16 residues. V lost 2 bases and J lost 8, with 21 bases in between. Per germline, CDR1 MNHNS and CDR2 SASEGT. The CDR3 loop reads CASSESGIPYLGGYTF. CDR3 bases: TGTGCCAGCAGTGAATCAGGGATTCCCTACCTCGGGGGCTACACCTTC.

The rearrangement uses TRBV7-2 and TRBJ1-2; 8 bases agree with TRBD1. Germline V gene data show CDR1 as SGHTA and CDR2 as FQGNSA. The CDR3 has 13 amino acids. V lost 1 base, J lost 6 bases, and 1 base stayed unmatched. DNA for the CDR3: TGTGCCAGCAGCTTAGGACAGGGGCATGGCTACACCTTC. It yields the protein CASSLGQGHGYTF.

This clone has only one observation. V is TRBV29-1 and J is TRBJ2-2, with a possible D match to TRBD2 (7 bases). V was clipped by 8 bases and J by 7 bases, with 14 bases between them. Germline lookup yields CDR1 SQVTM and CDR2 ANQGSEA. The CDR3 length is 12 residues. CDR3 loop: CSFTRGGGELFF. The CDR3 region has the DNA TGCAGCTTCACGAGGGGGGGCGGGGAGCTGTTTTTT.

This chain uses TRBV5-1 with TRBJ2-7, with 8 bases that match TRBD2. Looked up from germline, CDR1 is SGHRS and CDR2 is YFSETQ. The CDR3 extends over 14 amino acids. Trimming at V came to 2 bases and at J to 2 bases, leaving 3 bases not matched to a gene. CDR3 bases: TGCGCCAGCAGCTTCGGGGGGGCACCCTACGAGCAGTACTTC. Protein: CASSFGGAPYEQYF.

The J gene is TRBJ2-7, the V gene TRBV7-8; unclear D gene. Germline V gives CDR1 SGHVS, CDR2 FQNEAQ. V gave up 1 base and J gave up 5 bases, with 9 bases separating them. This CDR3 is 13 amino acids long. CDR3 DNA sequence: TGTGCCAGCAGCTTAGATTCTCTAAACGAGCAGTACTTC. Amino acid sequence: CASSLDSLNEQYF.

The chain combines TRBV7-9 with TRBJ1-1; D perhaps matches TRBD1 (6 bases). The CDR3 contains 13 residues. Trimming took off 5 bases at V and 11 bases at J, with 18 bases between the two ends. Germline values: CDR1 SEHNR, CDR2 FQNEAQ (reference sequence). CDR3 nucleotides: TGTGCCAGCAGCACTTACAGGGAAGGCGGGGCTTTCTTT. It translates to CASSTYREGGAFF. The full variable domain, in which reference TRBV7-9 and TRBJ1-1 provide the parts outside the CDR3, is DTGVSQNPRHKITKRGQNVTFRCDPISEHNRLYWYRQTLGQGPEFLTYFQNEAQLEKSRLLSDRFSAERPKGSFSTLEIQRTEQGDSAMYLCASSTYREGGAFFGQGTRLTVV.

This clone has only one observation. The chain couples TRBV5-6 to TRBJ1-6; the match to TRBD1 covers 7 bases. The CDR3 runs 15 residues. Losses at the gene ends were 4 bases for V and 3 bases for J; bases not matched to a gene: 4. Germline values: CDR1 SGHDT, CDR2 YYEEEE. The chain's CDR3 is CASSRTGVYNSPLHF. The CDR3 DNA reads as TGTGCCAGCAGCCGAACAGGGGTCTATAATTCACCCCTCCACTTT.

The rearrangement links TRBV28 to TRBJ1-4; 8 bases match TRBD1. CDR3 length: 14 residues. V trimming: 4 bases; J trimming: 8 bases; junction bases outside the gene matches: 6. CDR1 MDHEN and CDR2 SYDVKM come from the germline V gene. CDR3 bases: TGTGCCAGCAGTTCGGACAGGGAGGGCGAAAAACTGTTTTTT. Translation: CASSSDREGEKLFF.

This clone appeared a few times. The chain is built from TRBV6-5 and TRBJ2-3; tentative D call: TRBD1 (6 bases). This CDR3 is built from 16 residues. Germline V gene sequence: CDR1 MNHEY, CDR2 SVGAGI. With 2 bases removed from V and 3 bases from J, the gap between germline ends came to 15 bases. Written as DNA, the CDR3 is TGTGCCAGCAGTTACCTGGGACACGTCGGAACAGATACGCAGTATTTT. Translation gives CASSYLGHVGTDTQYF.

This sequence joins TRBV3-1 (or the pseudogene TRBV3-2) and TRBJ1-6; 9 bases align to TRBD1. The CDR3 sequence is 17 residues long. Germline CDR1 reads LGHDT; CDR2 reads YNNKEL (reference sequence). Losses at the gene ends were 6 bases for V and 9 bases for J; bases not matched to a gene: 15. The CDR3 DNA reads TGTGCCAGCAGACGGGGGGCCGGACAGGGGAGAGGTTCACCCCTCCACTTT. Its translation is CASRRGAGQGRGSPLHF.

The gene calls are TRBV3-1 (or the pseudogene TRBV3-2) and TRBJ2-3; 12 bases fit TRBD2. From germline, CDR1 is LGHDT and CDR2 YNNKEL (reference sequence). J lost 3 bases, V lost 0 bases, and 7 bases had no gene match. This CDR3 has 18 amino acids. As DNA, the CDR3 is TGTGCCAGCAGCCAAGATTGGTCTAGCGGGGGGGGGACAGATACGCAGTATTTT. Amino acid sequence: CASSQDWSSGGGTDTQYF.

The chain links TRBV7-8 to TRBJ1-1; D might be TRBD1 (5 bases). Trimming cost V 0 bases and J 5 bases, with 16 bases left between them. Per the germline V gene, CDR1 is SGHVS and CDR2 is FQNEAQ. The CDR3 contains 16 residues. This CDR3 is CASSLAEGAVGTEAFF. DNA of the CDR3: TGTGCCAGCAGCTTAGCGGAAGGGGCCGTCGGAACTGAAGCTTTCTTT.

V is TRBV19 and J is TRBJ2-5, with 7 positions matching TRBD1. J lost 1 base, V lost 6 bases, and 8 bases had no gene match. This CDR3 region has 15 residues. Germline CDR1 and CDR2: LNHDA and SQIVND (reference sequence). The CDR3, as DNA: TGTGCCAGTAGCCCTAGAGGGGGCAGCCAAGAGACCCAGTACTTC. Residues: CASSPRGGSQETQYF.

The rearrangement uses TRBV7-2 and TRBJ1-1, with 7 positions matching TRBD1. The CDR3 length is 13 residues. With V trimmed by 5 bases and J by 4 bases, 4 bases remained unmatched. Per germline, CDR1 SGHTA and CDR2 FQGNSA. The CDR3 sequence: CASSVDRATEAFF. The CDR3 DNA is TGTGCCAGCAGCGTAGACAGGGCCACTGAAGCTTTCTTT.

The CDR3 sequence is CASSLERQHSGNTIYF. The CDR3 region has the DNA TGCGCCAGCAGCTTGGAGAGGCAACACTCTGGAAACACCATATATTTT. The chain links TRBV5-1 to TRBJ1-3; D gene ambiguous. Per germline, CDR1 SGHRS and CDR2 YFSETQ. The CDR3 totals 16 residues. Trimming removed 0 bases from V and 0 bases from J, with 10 bases in between.

This chain links TRBV18 with TRBJ1-5; 8 bases are shared with TRBD1. CDR1 KGHSH and CDR2 LQKENI come from the germline V gene. The CDR3 totals 15 residues. J lost 4 bases, V lost 6 bases, and 8 bases had no gene match. This CDR3 is CASSRDRGGNQPQHF. The CDR3 bases are TGTGCCAGCTCCCGAGACAGGGGTGGGAATCAGCCCCAGCATTTT.

In its sample, this clone was seen a few times. The chain links TRBV10-3 to TRBJ1-3; D ambiguous. The CDR3 consists of 12 residues. Germline CDR1 and CDR2: ENHRY and SYGVKD. V lost 5 bases to trimming and J lost 0 bases, with 2 bases between them. The CDR3 region is CAISLSGNTIYF. The CDR3 nucleotides read TGTGCCATCAGTCTCTCTGGAAACACCATATATTTT.

The V gene is TRBV18, the J gene TRBJ1-5; a weak D match, TRBD1 (6 bases). The germline CDR1 and CDR2 sequences are KGHSH and LQKENI. The CDR3 extends over 13 amino acids. The V gene lost 6 bases and the J gene lost 7 bases, with 13 bases spanning the gap. CDR3 region: CASSTQGGQPQHF. CDR3 nucleotide sequence: TGTGCCAGCTCGACACAGGGTGGCCAGCCCCAGCATTTT.

This rearrangement joins TRBV18 to TRBJ2-3; 7 bases map to TRBD1. From germline, CDR1 is KGHSH and CDR2 LQKENI. This CDR3 region has 14 residues. Germline trimming cut 4 bases from V and 6 bases from J; bases unmatched to any gene: 7. CDR3 DNA sequence: TGTGCCAGCTCACTCCCGGACAGGCCGGATACGCAGTATTTT. Translated, it gives CASSLPDRPDTQYF.

This clone was picked up one time. The chain couples TRBV18 to TRBJ1-3; maybe TRBD1 (6 bases). This CDR3 is built from 13 residues. V dropped 5 bases and J dropped 4 bases, with 9 bases sitting between them. Germline V gene data show CDR1 as KGHSH and CDR2 as LQKENI. CDR3 sequence reads: CASSSGQGNTIYF. CDR3 bases: TGTGCCAGCTCATCAGGACAGGGAAACACCATATATTTT. Full variable domain (rest looked up from reference TRBV18 and TRBJ1-3): NAGVMQNPRHLVRRRGQEARLRCSPMKGHSHVYWYRQLPEEGLKFMVYLQKENIIDESGMPKERFSAEFPKEGPSILRIQQVVRGDSAAYFCASSSGQGNTIYFGEGSWLTVV.

The V gene is TRBV10-1, the J gene TRBJ2-5; D gene ambiguous. Germline CDR1 WNHNN, CDR2 SYGVQD (reference sequence). This CDR3 is 13 amino acids long. V was clipped by 8 bases and J by 4 bases, with 14 bases between them. CDR3 loop: CASSSYRGETQYF. CDR3 nucleotides: TGCGCCAGCTCCTCCTACCGAGGAGAGACCCAGTACTTC.

The rearrangement uses TRBV7-9 and TRBJ1-1; tentative D call: TRBD1 (6 bases). V lost 6 bases and J lost 1, with 12 bases in between. Germline V gene lookup returns CDR1 SEHNR and CDR2 FQNEAQ (reference sequence). The CDR3 is made up of 14 amino acids. CDR3 protein: CASRDGTRNTEAFF. The DNA for the CDR3 is TGTGCCAGCAGAGACGGGACAAGGAACACTGAAGCTTTCTTT.